This T cell receptor (beta chain) derives from a study of blood T cell repertoires in COVID-19. Study-level information: From T cells, B-cell-depleted T cells, or PBMCs came the material, which was cDNA or gDNA.

A few counts support this clone. Authors' processing steps: Estimated nucleated cell counts came from reference gene primer amplification. Clones were sequenced by immunoSEQ multiplex PCR, and TCRdb holds only the in-frame ones, with some missing. The V and J calls and the clone size are those of that table, but D and trimming were determined from the DNA. The repertoire holds around 140,000 clones, approximately 84% seen once, with 15% to 20% in the top ten. This CDR3 is built from 13 residues. Germline lookup yields CDR1 SQVTM and CDR2 ANQGSEA. Germline trimming cut 1 base from V and 5 bases from J; bases unmatched to any gene: 3.

The chain couples TRBV29-1 to TRBJ2-7; TRBD1 aligns across 9 bases. The sequencing input was peripheral blood. The clonotype originates from a woman of 80 years or more with acute or convalescent COVID-19. CDR3 nucleotides: TGCAGCGTTGAAGGTTGGACAGGGGACGAGCAGTACTTC. Its translation: CSVEGWTGDEQYF.